Presented here are 16 T cell receptor beta chains from one specimen sequenced in a study of CD8 T cells in Susac syndrome (dated by TCRdb to the late 2010s). Receptor amplification or capture employed the immunoSEQ multiplex PCR assay. RNA was extracted with the RNeasy kit and 0.5 to 1 ug was reverse transcribed using random hexamers. TCRdb redid the processing of the public reads, applying fastp at Q25 and MiXCR, and retained in-frame beta chains. Rows are combined by CDR3 protein, so each entry shows the most common genes and DNA. The sample table contains 190,000 or so distinct CDR3 sequences; only one count was recorded for 90% to 95% of them. The ten largest make up about 0.09% of the sample. Sequenced material: CD4+ T cells from PBMCs. Every receptor here comes from a human donor with multiple sclerosis.

V is TRBV5-1 and J is TRBJ2-3; perhaps D is TRBD1 or TRBD2 (5 bases each). The CDR3 runs to 16 residues. Between the trimmed V and J ends, which lost 0 bases and 3 bases, there was a span of 14 bases. The germline V gene encodes CDR1 SGHRS and CDR2 YFSETQ. The CDR3 coding sequence is TGCGCCAGCAGCTTGGCCGGGACCACTTCTACAGATACGCAGTATTTT. It is translated as CASSLAGTTSTDTQYF.

The gene calls are TRBV5-6 and TRBJ1-5; D gene ambiguous. Germline V gene lookup returns CDR1 SGHDT and CDR2 YYEEEE. The CDR3 has 14 residues. The V end lost 0 bases, the J end lost 0 bases, and 4 bases lay between the germline ends. The CDR3 spells CASSLGPSNQPQHF. CDR3 sequence (DNA): TGTGCCAGCAGCTTGGGACCTAGCAATCAGCCCCAGCATTTT.

The chain carries TRBV24-1 and TRBJ2-1; 9 nucleotides match TRBD1. Germline V gene data show CDR1 as KGHDR and CDR2 as SFDVKD. Trimming at V came to 8 bases and at J to 8 bases, leaving 12 bases not matched to a gene. This CDR3 is 15 amino acids long. CDR3 bases: TGTGCCACCACCTTTACAGGGGGCGCCGGGGATGAGCAGTTCTTC. Protein: CATTFTGGAGDEQFF.

The gene calls are TRBV28 and TRBJ2-6; maybe TRBD1 (6 bases). Germline V gene data show CDR1 as MDHEN and CDR2 as SYDVKM. V was cut by 6 bases and J by 1 base, with 10 bases left in between. This CDR3 has 15 amino acids. The CDR3 nucleotides read TGTGCCAGCAGATCACAGGGTTCTGGGGCCAACGTCCTGACTTTC. It is translated as CASRSQGSGANVLTF.

Comments on this clonotype: At one boundary the junction diverges from the germline segment, which might be a read error. The chain carries TRBV14 and TRBJ2-3; D not certain. The CDR3 consists of 10 residues. Germline V gene sequence: CDR1 SGHDN, CDR2 FVKESK. The chain's CDR3 is CANSQDTQYF. In DNA form, the CDR3 reads TGTGCCAACAGCCAAGATACGCAGTATTTT.

This chain joins TRBV5-1 and TRBJ1-2; weak D call: TRBD1 (6 bases). The CDR3 runs to 11 residues. Trimming left V 4 bases short and J 7 bases short, with 8 bases between. CDR1 and CDR2 from the germline V gene are SGHRS and YFSETQ. The DNA for the CDR3 is TGCGCCAGCAGCACGGACAGTGGCTACACCTTC. It specifies CASSTDSGYTF.

This chain joins TRBV29-1 and TRBJ1-1; D unresolved. Germline CDR1 and CDR2: SQVTM and ANQGSEA. V lost 6 bases, J lost 1 base, and 12 bases lay in between. There are 13 residues in the CDR3. As DNA, the CDR3 is TGCAGCGTACGGCCTTGGGCGAACACTGAAGCTTTCTTT. This gives the protein CSVRPWANTEAFF.

The chain employs TRBV12-3 or TRBV12-4 and TRBJ1-1; D gene ambiguous. The CDR3 covers 14 residues. V dropped 3 bases and J dropped 4 bases, with 12 bases sitting between them. The chain's CDR3 is CASSFRVKGTEAFF. In DNA, the CDR3 is TGTGCCAGCAGTTTTAGGGTAAAGGGCACTGAAGCTTTCTTT.

This chain connects TRBV4-2 to TRBJ2-7; D is unresolved. The CDR3 sequence is 16 residues long. Germline V gene data show CDR1 as LGHNA and CDR2 as YNFKEQ. Trimming took 1 base from V and 0 from J, leaving 13 bases between them. CDR3 DNA sequence: TGTGCCAGCAGCCAAGTCCTGGTTGAGCCCTCCTACGAGCAGTACTTC. Encoded protein: CASSQVLVEPSYEQYF.

The genes are TRBV3-1 and TRBJ1-4, with 10 bases identical to TRBD1. Germline V gives CDR1 LGHDT, CDR2 YNNKEL (reference sequence). After removal of 1 base from V and 7 bases from J, the junction contained 3 bases not matched to a gene. This CDR3 has 15 amino acids. CDR3 coding DNA: TGTGCCAGCAGCCAAGGTTGGGACAGGGGTGAAAAACTGTTTTTT. Translated, it gives CASSQGWDRGEKLFF.

This chain uses TRBV4-2 with TRBJ2-1; no reliable D call. Trimming pared 3 bases from V and 8 bases from J, leaving 8 bases between. This CDR3 spans 12 amino acids. Per the germline V gene, CDR1 is LGHNA and CDR2 is YNFKEQ. The CDR3 is CASSHAHHEQFF. DNA for the CDR3: TGTGCCAGCAGCCACGCCCACCATGAGCAGTTCTTC.

The chain carries TRBV29-1 and TRBJ1-4; D gene uncertain. V lost 5 bases, J lost 8 bases, and 15 bases lay in between. The germline gives CDR1 SQVTM, CDR2 ANQGSEA. The CDR3 spans 13 residues. The CDR3 nucleotides are TGCAGCGTTTCCGCACGGAAGAACGAAAAACTGTTTTTT. Its translation: CSVSARKNEKLFF.

The chain is built from TRBV20-1 and TRBJ2-1, with TRBD1 as a possible D gene (5 bases). Trimming cost V 3 bases and J 9 bases, with 12 bases left between them. Germline V CDR1 and CDR2: DFQATT, SNEGSKA (reference sequence). The CDR3 is 12 amino acids. The DNA for the CDR3 is TGCAGTGCTAGTCTCCCAGGGCGTGAGCAGTTCTTC. Its translation is CSASLPGREQFF.

This chain connects TRBV15 to TRBJ2-1, with 8 bases fitting TRBD2. Germline assignment: CDR1 LNHNV and CDR2 YYDKDF (reference sequence). This CDR3 contains 16 residues. V trimming: 3 bases; J trimming: 0 bases; junction bases outside the gene matches: 4. Written as DNA, the CDR3 is TGTGCCACCAGCAGTAAGAGCGGGAGCTCCTACAATGAGCAGTTCTTC. It encodes CATSSKSGSSYNEQFF.

The V gene is TRBV18, the J gene TRBJ1-1; D is unclear. Germline CDR1 KGHSH, CDR2 LQKENI. V shed 1 base and J shed 4 bases, with 10 bases lying between them. The CDR3 totals 14 residues. In DNA form, the CDR3 reads TGTGCCAGCTCACCACGGGAAAGCCCCACTGAAGCTTTCTTT. Protein: CASSPRESPTEAFF. Looking up the rest from reference TRBV18 and TRBJ1-1 gives the full variable domain: NAGVMQNPRHLVRRRGQEARLRCSPMKGHSHVYWYRQLPEEGLKFMVYLQKENIIDESGMPKERFSAEFPKEGPSILRIQQVVRGDSAAYFCASSPRESPTEAFFGQGTRLTVV.

V usage is TRBV5-6 and J usage is TRBJ2-6; D is undetermined. Trimming cost V 1 base and J 0 bases, with 11 bases left between them. This CDR3 spans 17 amino acids. Germline V gene sequence: CDR1 SGHDT, CDR2 YYEEEE. Here the CDR3 reads CASSLPGRHSGANVLTF. The CDR3 DNA follows: TGTGCCAGCAGCTTGCCCGGGCGCCACTCTGGGGCCAACGTCCTGACTTTC.